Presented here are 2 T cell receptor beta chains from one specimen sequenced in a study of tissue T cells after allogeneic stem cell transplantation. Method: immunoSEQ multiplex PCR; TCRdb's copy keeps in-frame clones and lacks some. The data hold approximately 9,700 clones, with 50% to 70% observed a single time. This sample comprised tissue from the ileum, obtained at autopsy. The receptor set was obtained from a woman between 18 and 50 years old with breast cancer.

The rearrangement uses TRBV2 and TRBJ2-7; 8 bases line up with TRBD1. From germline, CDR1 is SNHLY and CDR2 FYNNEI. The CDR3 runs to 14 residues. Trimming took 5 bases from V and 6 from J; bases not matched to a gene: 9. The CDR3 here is CASSSQGAVREQYF. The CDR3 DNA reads TGTGCCAGCAGTTCCCAGGGGGCTGTCCGCGAGCAGTACTTC.

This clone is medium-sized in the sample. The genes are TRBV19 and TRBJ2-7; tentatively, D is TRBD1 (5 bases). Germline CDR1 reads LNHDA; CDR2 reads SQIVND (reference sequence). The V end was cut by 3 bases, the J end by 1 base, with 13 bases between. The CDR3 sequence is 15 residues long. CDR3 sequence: CASSMWSGQSYEQYF. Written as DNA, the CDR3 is TGTGCCAGTAGTATGTGGTCAGGGCAATCCTACGAGCAGTACTTC.